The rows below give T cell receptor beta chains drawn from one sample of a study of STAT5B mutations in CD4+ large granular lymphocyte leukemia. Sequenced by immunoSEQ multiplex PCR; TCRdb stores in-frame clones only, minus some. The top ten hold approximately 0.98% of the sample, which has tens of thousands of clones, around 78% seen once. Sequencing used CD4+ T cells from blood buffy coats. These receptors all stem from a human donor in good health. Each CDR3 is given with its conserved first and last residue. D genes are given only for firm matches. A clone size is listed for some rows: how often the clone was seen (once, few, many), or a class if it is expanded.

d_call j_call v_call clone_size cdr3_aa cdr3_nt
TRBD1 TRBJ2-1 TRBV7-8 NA CATIGQGDYNEQFF TGTGCCACCATAGGACAGGGGGACTACAATGAGCAGTTCTTC
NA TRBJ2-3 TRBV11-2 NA CASSRSGTVTDTQYF TGTGCCAGCAGCCGCTCCGGGACTGTCACAGATACGCAGTATTTT
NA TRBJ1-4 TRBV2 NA CASSPLEGTGEKLFF TGTGCCAGCAGTCCCTTGGAGGGGACGGGGGAAAAACTGTTTTTT
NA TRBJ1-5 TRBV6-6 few CASSYSPDTSNQPQHF TGTGCCAGCAGTTATTCCCCTGACACCAGCAATCAGCCCCAGCATTTT
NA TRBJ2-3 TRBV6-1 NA CASSGDSTDTQYF TGTGCCAGCAGTGGGGACAGCACAGATACGCAGTATTTT
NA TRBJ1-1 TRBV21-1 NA CASSKRVTEGTEAFF TGTGCCAGCAGCAAAAGAGTTACGGAGGGGACTGAAGCTTTCTTT
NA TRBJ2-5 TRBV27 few CASSSRLGAFQETQYF TGTGCCAGCAGTTCACGTCTGGGAGCGTTCCAAGAGACCCAGTACTTC
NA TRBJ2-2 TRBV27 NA CASSRGGELFF TGTGCCAGCAGTCGGGGCGGGGAGCTGTTTTTT
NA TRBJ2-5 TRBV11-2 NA CASSLTGGVETQYF TGTGCCAGCAGCTTAACGGGGGGCGTCGAGACCCAGTACTTC
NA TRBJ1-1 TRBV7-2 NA CASSWGQLNTEAFF TGTGCCAGCAGCTGGGGACAATTGAACACTGAAGCTTTCTTT
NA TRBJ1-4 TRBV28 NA CASSLTGFNEKLFF TGTGCCAGCAGTTTGACAGGTTTTAATGAAAAACTGTTTTTT
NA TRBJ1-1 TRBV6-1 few CASTLGGELNTEAFF TGTGCCAGCACCTTAGGGGGGGAGCTTAACACTGAAGCTTTCTTT
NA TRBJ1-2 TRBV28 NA CAISNRIYGYTF TGTGCGATCAGCAACCGTATCTATGGCTACACCTTC
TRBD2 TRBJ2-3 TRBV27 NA CASSFGSGRADTQYF TGTGCCAGCAGTTTCGGTAGCGGGAGGGCAGATACGCAGTATTTT
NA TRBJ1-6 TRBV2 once CASSMGGDSPLHF TGTGCCAGCAGTATGGGAGGGGATTCACCCCTCCACTTT
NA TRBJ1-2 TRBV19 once CASNPATSSNYGYTF TGTGCCAGTAACCCGGCAACGTCCTCTAACTATGGCTACACCTTC
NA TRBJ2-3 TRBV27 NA CASSLSAQGSTDTQYF TGTGCCAGCAGTTTATCGGCCCAGGGAAGCACAGATACGCAGTATTTT
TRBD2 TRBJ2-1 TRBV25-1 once CASRRSSGDYNEQFF TGTGCCAGCAGGAGGTCTAGCGGGGACTACAATGAGCAGTTCTTC
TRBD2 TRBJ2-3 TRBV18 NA CASSPKQTSHTDTQYF TGTGCCAGCTCACCCAAACAGACTAGCCACACAGATACGCAGTATTTT
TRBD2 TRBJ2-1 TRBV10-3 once CAISVASGSSNEQFF TGTGCCATCAGTGTGGCTAGCGGGAGTAGTAATGAGCAGTTCTTC
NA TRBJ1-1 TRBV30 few CAWSIRTENTEAFF TGTGCCTGGAGTATAAGGACAGAGAACACTGAAGCTTTCTTT
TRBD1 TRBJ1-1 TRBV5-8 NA CASSWGQSNTEAFF TGTGCCAGCAGCTGGGGACAGTCGAACACTGAAGCTTTCTTT
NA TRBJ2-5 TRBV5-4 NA CASSLQGIQETQYF TGTGCCAGCAGCTTGCAAGGGATTCAAGAGACCCAGTACTTC
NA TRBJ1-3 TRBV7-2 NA CASSFSMGSSGNTIYF TGTGCCAGCAGCTTTTCAATGGGAAGCTCTGGAAACACCATATATTTT
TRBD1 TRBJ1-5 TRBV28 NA CASSRLTGVRQPQHF TGTGCCAGCAGTCGCCTGACAGGGGTGAGGCAGCCCCAGCATTTT
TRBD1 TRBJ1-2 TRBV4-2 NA CASSQGTGALSYGYTF TGTGCCAGCAGCCAAGGTACAGGGGCATTGAGCTATGGCTACACCTTC
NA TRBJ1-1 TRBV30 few CAWSYPGLQMNTEAFF TGTGCCTGGAGCTACCCCGGGCTTCAGATGAACACTGAAGCTTTCTTT
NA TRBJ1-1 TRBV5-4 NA CASSRTENTEAFF TGTGCCAGCAGCCGGACAGAAAACACTGAAGCTTTCTTT
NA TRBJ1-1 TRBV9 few CASSPTVNTEAFF TGTGCCAGCAGCCCGACTGTGAACACTGAAGCTTTCTTT
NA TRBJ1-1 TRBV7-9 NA CASSSPLGTEAFF TGTGCCAGCAGCTCCCCCCTAGGGACTGAAGCTTTCTTT
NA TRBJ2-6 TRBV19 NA CASSMGLERVLTF TGTGCCAGTAGTATGGGACTTGAGCGGGTCCTGACTTTC
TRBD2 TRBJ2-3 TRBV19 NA CASSILRGASRDTQYF TGTGCCAGTAGTATTCTGCGGGGGGCTAGTCGGGATACGCAGTATTTT
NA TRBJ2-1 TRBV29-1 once CSVEDYNEQFF TGCAGCGTCGAGGACTACAATGAGCAGTTCTTC
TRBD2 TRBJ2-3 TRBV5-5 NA CASSLLDSGRAGDTQYF TGTGCCAGCAGCTTGTTGGATAGCGGGAGGGCCGGTGATACGCAGTATTTT
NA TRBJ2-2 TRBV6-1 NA CASISTPFNTGELFF TGTGCCAGCATTTCGACTCCCTTCAACACCGGGGAGCTGTTTTTT
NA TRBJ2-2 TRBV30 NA CAWSEGRNRGELFF TGTGCCTGGAGTGAGGGTCGTAATAGGGGGGAGCTGTTTTTT
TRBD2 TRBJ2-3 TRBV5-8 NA CASSLKGLAGDTQYF TGTGCCAGCAGCTTGAAGGGTCTAGCGGGAGATACGCAGTATTTT
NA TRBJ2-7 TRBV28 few CAIAGLATYEQYF TGTGCCATTGCGGGGCTAGCTACGTACGAGCAGTACTTC
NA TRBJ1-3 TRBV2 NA CASGGTGNTIYF TGTGCCAGCGGGGGGACTGGAAACACCATATATTTT
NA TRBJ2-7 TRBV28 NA CASSTNSYEQYF TGTGCCAGCAGTACTAACAGCTACGAGCAGTACTTC
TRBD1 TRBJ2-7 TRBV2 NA CASSPDRDIYEQYF TGTGCCAGCAGTCCGGACAGGGATATATACGAGCAGTACTTC
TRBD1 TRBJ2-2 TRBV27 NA CASTRHSTGGAGELFF TGTGCCAGCACCCGACACTCGACAGGGGGGGCCGGGGAGCTGTTTTTT
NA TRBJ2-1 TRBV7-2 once CASSLDPGSSYNEQFF TGTGCCAGCAGCTTAGACCCCGGGAGCTCCTACAATGAGCAGTTCTTC
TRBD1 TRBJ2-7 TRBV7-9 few CASRDQGAVIYEQYF TGTGCCAGCAGGGATCAGGGGGCCGTGATCTACGAGCAGTACTTC
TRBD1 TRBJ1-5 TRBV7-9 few CASSSDRGNQPQHF TGTGCCAGCAGCTCTGACAGGGGCAATCAGCCCCAGCATTTT